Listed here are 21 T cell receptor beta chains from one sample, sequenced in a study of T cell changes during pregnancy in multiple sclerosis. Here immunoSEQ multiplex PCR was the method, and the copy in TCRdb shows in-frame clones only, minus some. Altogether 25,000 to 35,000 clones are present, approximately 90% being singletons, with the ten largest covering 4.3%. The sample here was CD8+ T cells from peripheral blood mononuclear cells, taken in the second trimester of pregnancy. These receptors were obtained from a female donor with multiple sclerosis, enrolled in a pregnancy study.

In DNA, the CDR3 is TGTGCCAGCAGTTGGTCATGGGGGGAGAAGGGGAATGGCTACACCTTC. Translation gives CASSWSWGEKGNGYTF. This chain uses TRBV27 with TRBJ1-2; the D gene is possibly TRBD1 (5 bases). Germline V lookup: CDR1 MNHEY, CDR2 SMNVEV (reference sequence). The V end lost 4 bases, the J end lost 6 bases, and 21 bases lay between the germline ends. CDR3 size: 16 residues.

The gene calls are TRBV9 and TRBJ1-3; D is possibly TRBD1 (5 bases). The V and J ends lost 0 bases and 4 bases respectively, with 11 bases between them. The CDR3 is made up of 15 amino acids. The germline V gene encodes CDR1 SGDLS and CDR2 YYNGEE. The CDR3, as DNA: TGTGCCAGCAGCGTAGATGCCAGGGAAGGAAACACCATATATTTT. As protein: CASSVDAREGNTIYF.

The CDR3 DNA sequence: TGTGCCAGCAGACAAACCGGGACAGGGAACACTGAAGCTTTCTTT. This encodes CASRQTGTGNTEAFF. The J gene is TRBJ1-1, the V gene TRBV28, with TRBD1 matching over 8 bases. The CDR3 loop spans 15 amino acids. Trimming took 6 bases from V and 1 from J; bases not matched to a gene: 7. The germline gives CDR1 MDHEN, CDR2 SYDVKM. Together with reference TRBV28 and TRBJ1-1, the CDR3 gives the full variable domain: DVKVTQSSRYLVKRTGEKVFLECVQDMDHENMFWYRQDPGLGLRLIYFSYDVKMKEKGDIPEGYSVSREKKERFSLILESASTNQTSMYLCASRQTGTGNTEAFFGQGTRLTVV.

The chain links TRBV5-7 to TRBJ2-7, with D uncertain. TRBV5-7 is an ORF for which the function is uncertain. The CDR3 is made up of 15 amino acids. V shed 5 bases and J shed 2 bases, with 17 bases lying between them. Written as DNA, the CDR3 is TGTGCCAGCAGTTCCCTATCTTCCCCGCCCTACGAGCAGTACTTC. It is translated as CASSSLSSPPYEQYF.

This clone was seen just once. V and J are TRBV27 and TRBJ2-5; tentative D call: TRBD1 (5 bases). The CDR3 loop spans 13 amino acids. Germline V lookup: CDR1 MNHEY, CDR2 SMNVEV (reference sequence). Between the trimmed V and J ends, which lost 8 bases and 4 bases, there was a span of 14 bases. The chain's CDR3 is CASGYHRTETQYF. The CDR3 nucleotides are TGTGCCAGCGGGTATCACAGGACAGAGACCCAGTACTTC.

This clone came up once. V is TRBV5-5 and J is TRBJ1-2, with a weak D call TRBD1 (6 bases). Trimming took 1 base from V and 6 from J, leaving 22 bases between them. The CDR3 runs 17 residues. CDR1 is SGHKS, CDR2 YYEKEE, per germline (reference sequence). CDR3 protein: CASSLLAGTRSRDGYTF. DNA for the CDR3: TGTGCCAGCAGCTTGTTGGCCGGGACAAGGTCTCGGGATGGCTACACCTTC.

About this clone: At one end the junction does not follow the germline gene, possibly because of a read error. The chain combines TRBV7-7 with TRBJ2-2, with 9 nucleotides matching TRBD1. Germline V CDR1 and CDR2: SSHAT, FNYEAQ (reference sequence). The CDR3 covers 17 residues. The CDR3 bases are TGTGCTAGCAGCTACCCCCCCGGGACAGGGAGGACCGGGGAGCTGTTTTTT. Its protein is CASSYPPGTGRTGELFF.

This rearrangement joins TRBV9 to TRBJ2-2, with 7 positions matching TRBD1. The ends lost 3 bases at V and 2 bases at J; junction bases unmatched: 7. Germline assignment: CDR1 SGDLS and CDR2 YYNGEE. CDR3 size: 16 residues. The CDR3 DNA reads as TGTGCCAGCAGCGCTCCGGGACAGCTAAACACCGGGGAGCTGTTTTTT. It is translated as CASSAPGQLNTGELFF. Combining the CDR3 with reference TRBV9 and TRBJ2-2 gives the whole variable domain DSGVTQTPKHLITATGQRVTLRCSPRSGDLSVYWYQQSLDQGLQFLIQYYNGEERAKGNILERFSAQQFPDLHSELNLSSLELGDSALYFCASSAPGQLNTGELFFGEGSRLTVL.

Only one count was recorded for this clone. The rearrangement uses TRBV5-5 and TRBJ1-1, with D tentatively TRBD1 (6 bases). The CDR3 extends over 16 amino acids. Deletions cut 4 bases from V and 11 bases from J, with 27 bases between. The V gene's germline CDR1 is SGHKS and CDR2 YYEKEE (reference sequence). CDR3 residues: CASSPPPGRGRPGAFF. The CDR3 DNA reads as TGTGCCAGCAGCCCGCCCCCCGGCAGGGGAAGGCCTGGGGCTTTCTTT.

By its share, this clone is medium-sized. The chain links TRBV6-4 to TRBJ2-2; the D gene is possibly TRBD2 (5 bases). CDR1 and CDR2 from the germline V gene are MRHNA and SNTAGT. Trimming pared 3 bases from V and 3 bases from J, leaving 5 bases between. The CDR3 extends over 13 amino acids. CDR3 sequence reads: CASSEADTGELFF. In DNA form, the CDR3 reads TGTGCCAGCAGTGAAGCGGACACCGGGGAGCTGTTTTTT.

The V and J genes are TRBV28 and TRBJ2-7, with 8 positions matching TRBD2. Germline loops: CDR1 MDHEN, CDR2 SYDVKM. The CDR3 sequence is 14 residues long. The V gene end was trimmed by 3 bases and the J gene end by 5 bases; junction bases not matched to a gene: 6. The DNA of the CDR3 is TGTGCCAGCAGTTTTCTCGGGACTAGGGACGAGCAGTACTTC. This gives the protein CASSFLGTRDEQYF. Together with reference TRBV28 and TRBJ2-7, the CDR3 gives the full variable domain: DVKVTQSSRYLVKRTGEKVFLECVQDMDHENMFWYRQDPGLGLRLIYFSYDVKMKEKGDIPEGYSVSREKKERFSLILESASTNQTSMYLCASSFLGTRDEQYFGPGTRLTVT.

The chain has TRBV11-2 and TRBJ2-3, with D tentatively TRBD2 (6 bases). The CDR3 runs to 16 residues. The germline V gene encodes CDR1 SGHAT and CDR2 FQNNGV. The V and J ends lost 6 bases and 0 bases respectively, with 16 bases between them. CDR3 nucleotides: TGTGCCAGCAGGGGTTGGGAGGTTCCTAGCACAGATACGCAGTATTTT. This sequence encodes CASRGWEVPSTDTQYF.

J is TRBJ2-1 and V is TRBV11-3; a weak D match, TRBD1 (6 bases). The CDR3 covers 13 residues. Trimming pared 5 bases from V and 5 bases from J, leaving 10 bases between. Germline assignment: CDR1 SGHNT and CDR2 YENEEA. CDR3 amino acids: CASSPDSNNEQFF. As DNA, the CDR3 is TGTGCCAGCAGCCCGGACAGCAACAATGAGCAGTTCTTC.

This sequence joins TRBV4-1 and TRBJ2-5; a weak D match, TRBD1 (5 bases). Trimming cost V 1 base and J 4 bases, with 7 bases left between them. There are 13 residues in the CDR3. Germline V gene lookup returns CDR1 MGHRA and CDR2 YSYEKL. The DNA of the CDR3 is TGCGCCAGCAGCCAAGTAGGGGTAGAGACCCAGTACTTC. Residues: CASSQVGVETQYF.

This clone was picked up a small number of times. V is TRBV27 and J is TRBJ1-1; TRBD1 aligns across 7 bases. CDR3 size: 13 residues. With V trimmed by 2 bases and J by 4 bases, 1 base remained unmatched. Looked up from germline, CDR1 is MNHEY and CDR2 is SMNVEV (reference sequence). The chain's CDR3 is CASSLRGPTEAFF. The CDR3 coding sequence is TGTGCCAGCAGTTTAAGGGGGCCCACTGAAGCTTTCTTT.

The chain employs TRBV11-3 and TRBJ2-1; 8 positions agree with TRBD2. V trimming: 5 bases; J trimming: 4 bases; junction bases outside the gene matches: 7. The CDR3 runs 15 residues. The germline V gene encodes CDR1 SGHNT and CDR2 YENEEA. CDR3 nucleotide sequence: TGTGCCAGCAGCCCCGAGATAGCGGGGTACAATGAGCAGTTCTTC. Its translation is CASSPEIAGYNEQFF.

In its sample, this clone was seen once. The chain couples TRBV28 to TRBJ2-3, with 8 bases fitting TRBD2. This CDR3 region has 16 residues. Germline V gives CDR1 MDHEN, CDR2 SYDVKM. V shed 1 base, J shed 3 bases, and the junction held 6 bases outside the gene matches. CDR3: CASSLLVAGKTDTQYF. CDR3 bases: TGTGCCAGCAGTTTATTGGTAGCGGGAAAGACAGATACGCAGTATTTT.

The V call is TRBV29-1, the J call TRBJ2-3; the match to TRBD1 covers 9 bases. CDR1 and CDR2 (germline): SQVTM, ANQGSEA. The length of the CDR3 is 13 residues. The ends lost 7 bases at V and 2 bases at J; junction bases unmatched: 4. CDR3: CSARTGVTDTQYF. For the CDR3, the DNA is TGCAGCGCCCGGACAGGGGTCACAGATACGCAGTATTTT.

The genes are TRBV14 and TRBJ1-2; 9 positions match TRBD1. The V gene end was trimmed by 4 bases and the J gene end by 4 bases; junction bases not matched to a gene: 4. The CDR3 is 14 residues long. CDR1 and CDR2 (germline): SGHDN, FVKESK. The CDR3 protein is CASSPGQGVYGYTF. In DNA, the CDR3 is TGTGCCAGCAGCCCGGGACAGGGAGTCTATGGCTACACCTTC.

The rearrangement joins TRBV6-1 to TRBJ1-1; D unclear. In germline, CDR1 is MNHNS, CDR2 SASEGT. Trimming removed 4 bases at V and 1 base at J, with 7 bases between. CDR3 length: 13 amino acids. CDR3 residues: CASSVVENTEAFF. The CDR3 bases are TGTGCCAGCAGTGTAGTCGAGAACACTGAAGCTTTCTTT.

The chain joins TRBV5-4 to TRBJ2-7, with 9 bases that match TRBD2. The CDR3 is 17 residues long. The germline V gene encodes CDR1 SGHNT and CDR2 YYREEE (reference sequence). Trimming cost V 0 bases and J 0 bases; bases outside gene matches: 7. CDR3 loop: CASSLDASGVSSYEQYF. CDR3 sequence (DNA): TGTGCCAGCAGCTTGGACGCTAGCGGGGTTAGCTCCTACGAGCAGTACTTC. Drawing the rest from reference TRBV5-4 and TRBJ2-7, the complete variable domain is ETGVTQSPTHLIKTRGQQVTLRCSSQSGHNTVSWYQQALGQGPQFIFQYYREEENGRGNFPPRFSGLQFPNYSSELNVNALELDDSALYLCASSLDASGVSSYEQYFGPGTRLTVT.